This passage covers 17 T cell receptor beta chains from one sample sequenced in a study of PD-1 blockade in classical Hodgkin lymphoma. Time point meaning: cycle 4 day 1 (C4D1), after less than seven weeks of nivolumab. Each patient relapsed following autologous stem cell transplantation, and prior brentuximab vedotin exposure differed. Sequencing used immunoSEQ multiplex PCR; TCRdb keeps in-frame clones, though not all of them. The table shows around 46,000 clones, with nearly 90% occurring only once. Sample: peripheral blood mononuclear cells (PBMCs), taken before the fourth cycle of nivolumab. These receptors were taken from a human donor with classical Hodgkin lymphoma.

The chain joins TRBV7-9 to TRBJ2-3; tentative D call: TRBD2 (6 bases). Germline V gene sequence: CDR1 SEHNR, CDR2 FQNEAQ (reference sequence). Trimming took 4 bases from V and 6 from J, leaving 8 bases between them. The CDR3 is 12 residues long. This CDR3 is CASSSTSDTQYF. DNA of the CDR3: TGTGCCAGCAGCTCGACTAGTGATACGCAGTATTTT.

In DNA, the CDR3 is TGCAGCGTTCGGAAAACCAGATCCTACGAGCAGTACTTC. This translates into CSVRKTRSYEQYF. The chain links TRBV29-1 to TRBJ2-7, with unresolved D. Germline V CDR1 and CDR2: SQVTM, ANQGSEA. Trimming pared 5 bases from V and 1 base from J, leaving 12 bases between. The CDR3 spans 13 residues.

V is TRBV5-6 and J is TRBJ2-7; D is ambiguous. The V gene's germline CDR1 is SGHDT and CDR2 YYEEEE. Deletions cut 0 bases from V and 9 bases from J, with 10 bases between. The CDR3 totals 12 residues. DNA for the CDR3: TGTGCCAGCAGCTTGGGGGTCCAAGGGCAGTACTTC. It is translated as CASSLGVQGQYF. Combining the CDR3 with reference TRBV5-6 and TRBJ2-7 gives the whole variable domain DAGVTQSPTHLIKTRGQQVTLRCSPKSGHDTVSWYQQALGQGPQFIFQYYEEEERQRGNFPDRFSGHQFPNYSSELNVNALLLGDSALYLCASSLGVQGQYFGPGTRLTVT.

The chain is built from TRBV14 and TRBJ2-7; D gene uncertain. The CDR3 covers 11 residues. Germline CDR1 SGHDN, CDR2 FVKESK. V shed 2 bases and J shed 5 bases, with 4 bases lying between them. CDR3 bases: TGTGCCAGCAGCCAAACCGACGAGCAGTACTTC. It codes for CASSQTDEQYF.

The J gene is TRBJ1-1, the V gene TRBV5-8, with no clear D. CDR3 length: 13 amino acids. Germline values: CDR1 SGHTS, CDR2 YDEGEE. Trimming pared 4 bases from V and 6 bases from J, leaving 13 bases between. CDR3: CASSKYVRPEAFF. In DNA, the CDR3 is TGTGCCAGCAGCAAATACGTCCGACCTGAAGCTTTCTTT.

This sequence joins TRBV11-2 and TRBJ1-2; D unresolved. CDR1 and CDR2 from the germline V gene are SGHAT and FQNNGV. The length of the CDR3 is 14 residues. V was pared by 4 bases and J by 7 bases, with 16 bases between. CDR3 DNA sequence: TGTGCCAGCAGCTCGATCCGGCACAAGGCTGGCTACACCTTC. It is translated as CASSSIRHKAGYTF.

The chain combines TRBV18 with TRBJ2-5; 14 nucleotides agree with TRBD2. CDR3 length: 18 residues. After removal of 1 base from V and 4 bases from J, the junction contained 8 bases not matched to a gene. Germline CDR1 reads KGHSH; CDR2 reads LQKENI. CDR3 region: CASSPRGLAGGRGETQYF. Here the CDR3 DNA reads TGTGCCAGCTCACCACGTGGACTAGCGGGAGGACGGGGAGAGACCCAGTACTTC.

The chain couples TRBV7-2 to TRBJ2-1; TRBD1 matches 8 bases. The V segment lost 1 base and the J segment 4 bases; nucleotides outside the gene matches: 15. CDR1 SGHTA and CDR2 FQGNSA come from the germline V gene. The CDR3 consists of 19 residues. DNA for the CDR3: TGTGCCAGCAGCTTAGATTCAGGGGGCGGCCGACCCTCGTACAATGAGCAGTTCTTC. It encodes CASSLDSGGGRPSYNEQFF.

This chain joins TRBV5-6 and TRBJ2-7; D call uncertain. V was pared by 4 bases and J by 1 base, with 3 bases between. Germline V gene sequence: CDR1 SGHDT, CDR2 YYEEEE. The CDR3 runs 11 residues. Here the CDR3 reads CASSGSYEQYF. The CDR3 DNA is TGTGCCAGCAGCGGGTCCTACGAGCAGTACTTC.

This clone was counted a few times. The chain employs TRBV7-9 and TRBJ2-3; D remains ambiguous. The CDR3 totals 11 residues. Trimming took off 11 bases at V and 4 bases at J, with 10 bases between the two ends. Germline CDR1 is SEHNR and CDR2 is FQNEAQ (reference sequence). The CDR3 loop reads CAAEPADTQYF. Written as DNA, the CDR3 is TGTGCCGCTGAACCGGCAGATACGCAGTATTTT.

The rearrangement uses TRBV5-1 and TRBJ2-3; D not certain. Deletions cut 4 bases from V and 2 bases from J, with 5 bases between. The CDR3 runs to 12 residues. Germline CDR1 and CDR2: SGHRS and YFSETQ. The CDR3 bases are TGCGCCAGCAGCATTTACACAGATACGCAGTATTTT. Translating gives CASSIYTDTQYF.

V usage is TRBV7-9 and J usage is TRBJ2-7; D is undetermined. This CDR3 comprises 15 residues. Germline CDR1 is SEHNR and CDR2 is FQNEAQ (reference sequence). V dropped 0 bases and J dropped 5 bases, with 14 bases sitting between them. The chain's CDR3 is CASSLASRSGDEQYF. The DNA for the CDR3 is TGTGCCAGCAGCTTAGCGTCTCGCAGTGGAGACGAGCAGTACTTC.

The V and J genes are TRBV7-3 and TRBJ2-1; perhaps TRBD2 as D (6 bases). V was trimmed by 4 bases and J by 2 bases, leaving 15 bases between them. CDR3 length: 16 residues. Germline V lookup: CDR1 SGHTA, CDR2 FQGTGA. CDR3 sequence reads: CASSSVAGSTYNEQFF. The CDR3 DNA follows: TGTGCCAGCAGCTCCGTGGCCGGGAGTACCTACAATGAGCAGTTCTTC.

This clone showed up just once. This chain connects TRBV5-1 to TRBJ2-7; 9 bases are shared with TRBD2. This CDR3 is built from 15 residues. Germline loops: CDR1 SGHRS, CDR2 YFSETQ. Losses at the gene ends were 2 bases for V and 0 bases for J; bases not matched to a gene: 3. This CDR3 reads CASSLPSGISYEQYF. In nucleotides, the CDR3 is TGCGCCAGCAGCTTACCTAGCGGGATCTCCTACGAGCAGTACTTC.

The chain joins TRBV27 to TRBJ2-3, with 9 bases aligning to TRBD2. J lost 8 bases, V lost 7 bases, and 16 bases had no gene match. Germline loops: CDR1 MNHEY, CDR2 SMNVEV (reference sequence). The CDR3 length is 16 residues. CDR3 DNA: TGTGCCAGCACTAAGGGGGCGGGAGGGGAGGGCGCTACGCAGTATTTT. Protein product: CASTKGAGGEGATQYF.

The gene calls are TRBV25-1 and TRBJ1-2; weak D call: TRBD1 (6 bases). Germline CDR1 and CDR2: MGHDK and SYGVNS. The CDR3 spans 15 residues. Trimming took off 1 base at V and 4 bases at J, with 13 bases between the two ends. Written as DNA, the CDR3 is TGTGCCAGCAGTGAATTCCCTACAGGGCCCTATGGCTACACCTTC. Protein: CASSEFPTGPYGYTF.

The chain couples TRBV5-8 to TRBJ2-7, with D unclear. Trimming removed 0 bases from V and 1 base from J, with 8 bases in between. This CDR3 is built from 14 residues. Looked up from germline, CDR1 is SGHTS and CDR2 is YDEGEE. The CDR3 here is CASSLVGRSYEQYF. CDR3 bases: TGTGCCAGCAGCTTGGTCGGCAGGTCCTACGAGCAGTACTTC.